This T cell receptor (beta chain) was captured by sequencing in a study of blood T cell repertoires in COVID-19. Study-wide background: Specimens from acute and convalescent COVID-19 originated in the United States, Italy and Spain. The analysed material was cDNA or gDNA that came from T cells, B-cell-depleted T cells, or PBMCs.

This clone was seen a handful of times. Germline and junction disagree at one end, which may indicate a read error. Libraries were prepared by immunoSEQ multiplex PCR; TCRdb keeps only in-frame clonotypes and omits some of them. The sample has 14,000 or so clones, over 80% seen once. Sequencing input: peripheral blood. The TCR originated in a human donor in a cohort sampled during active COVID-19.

DNA of the CDR3: TGCGCCCGCAGCTCGGCGGGGGGGCTAGCGGGGAAGAGCTCCTACAATGAGCAGTTCTTC. It yields the protein CARSSAGGLAGKSSYNEQFF. The rearrangement joins TRBV5-1 to TRBJ2-1, with 9 bases lining up with TRBD2. The CDR3 is 20 residues long. CDR1 and CDR2 from the germline V gene are SGHRS and YFSETQ.